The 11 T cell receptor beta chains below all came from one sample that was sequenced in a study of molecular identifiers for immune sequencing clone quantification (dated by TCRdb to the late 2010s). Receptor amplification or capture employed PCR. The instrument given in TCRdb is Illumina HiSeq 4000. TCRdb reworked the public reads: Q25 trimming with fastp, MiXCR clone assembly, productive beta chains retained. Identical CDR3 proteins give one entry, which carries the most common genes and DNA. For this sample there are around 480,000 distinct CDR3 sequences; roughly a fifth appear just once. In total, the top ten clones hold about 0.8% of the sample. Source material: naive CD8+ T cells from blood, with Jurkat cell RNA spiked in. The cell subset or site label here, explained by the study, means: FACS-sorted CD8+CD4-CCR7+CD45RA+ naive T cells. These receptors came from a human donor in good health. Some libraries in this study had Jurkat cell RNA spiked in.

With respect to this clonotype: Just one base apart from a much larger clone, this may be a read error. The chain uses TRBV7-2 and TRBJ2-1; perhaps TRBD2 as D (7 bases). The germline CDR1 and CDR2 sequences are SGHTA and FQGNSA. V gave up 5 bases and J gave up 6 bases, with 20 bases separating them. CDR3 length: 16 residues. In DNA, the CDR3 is TGTGCCAGCAGCCCATTGGGGGGCGGGGGCTGCAATGAGCAGTTCTTC. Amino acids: CASSPLGGGGCNEQFF. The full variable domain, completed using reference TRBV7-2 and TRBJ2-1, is GAGVSQSPSNKVTEKGKDVELRCDPISGHTALYWYRQSLGQGLEFLIYFQGNSAPDKSGLPSDRFSAERTGGSVSTLTIQRTQQEDSAVYLCASSPLGGGGCNEQFFGPGTRLTVL.

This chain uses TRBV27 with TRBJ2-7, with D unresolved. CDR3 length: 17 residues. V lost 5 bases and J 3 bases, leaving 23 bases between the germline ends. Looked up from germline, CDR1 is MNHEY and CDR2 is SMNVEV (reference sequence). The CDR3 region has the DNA TGTGCCAGCAGTCCCCTATTTACAAGGACCTCTGGCTACGAGCAGTACTTC. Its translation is CASSPLFTRTSGYEQYF.

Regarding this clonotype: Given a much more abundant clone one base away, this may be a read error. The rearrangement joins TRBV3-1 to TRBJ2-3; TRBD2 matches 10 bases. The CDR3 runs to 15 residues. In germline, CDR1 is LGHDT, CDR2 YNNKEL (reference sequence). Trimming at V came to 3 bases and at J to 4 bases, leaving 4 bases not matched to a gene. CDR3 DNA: TGTGCCAGCAGCCACTCGGGGACTAGCGCAGATACGCAGTATTTT. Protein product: CASSHSGTSADTQYF.

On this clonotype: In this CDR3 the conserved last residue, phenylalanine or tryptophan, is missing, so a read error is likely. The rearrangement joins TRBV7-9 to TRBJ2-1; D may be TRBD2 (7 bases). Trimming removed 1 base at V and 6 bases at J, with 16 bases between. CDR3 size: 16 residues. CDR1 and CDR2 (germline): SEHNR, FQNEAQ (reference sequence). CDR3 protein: CASSLGRGLGGNEQFL. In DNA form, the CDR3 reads TGTGCCAGCAGCTTAGGGCGGGGGCTTGGGGGCAATGAGCAGTTCCTC.

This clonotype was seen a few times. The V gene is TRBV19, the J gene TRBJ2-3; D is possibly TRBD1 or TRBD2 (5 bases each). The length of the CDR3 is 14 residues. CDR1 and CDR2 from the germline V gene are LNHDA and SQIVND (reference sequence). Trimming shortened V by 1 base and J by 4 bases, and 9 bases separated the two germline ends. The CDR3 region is CASSIGWGPDTQYF. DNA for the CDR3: TGTGCCAGTAGTATAGGGTGGGGACCAGATACGCAGTATTTT.

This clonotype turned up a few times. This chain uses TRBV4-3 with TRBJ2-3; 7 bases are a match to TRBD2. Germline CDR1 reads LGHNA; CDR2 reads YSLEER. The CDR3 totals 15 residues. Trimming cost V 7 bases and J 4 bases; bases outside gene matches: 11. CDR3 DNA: TGCGCCAGCACCCCGTTGCTGGGGGGGGCAGATACGCAGTATTTT. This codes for CASTPLLGGADTQYF.

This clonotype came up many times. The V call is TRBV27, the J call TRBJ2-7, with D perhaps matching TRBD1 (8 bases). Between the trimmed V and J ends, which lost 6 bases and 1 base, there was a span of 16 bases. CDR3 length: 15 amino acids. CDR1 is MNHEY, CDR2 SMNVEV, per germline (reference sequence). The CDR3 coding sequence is TGTGCCAGCAGAGAGGGAGGGACAGGTTCCTACGAGCAGTACTTC. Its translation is CASREGGTGSYEQYF.

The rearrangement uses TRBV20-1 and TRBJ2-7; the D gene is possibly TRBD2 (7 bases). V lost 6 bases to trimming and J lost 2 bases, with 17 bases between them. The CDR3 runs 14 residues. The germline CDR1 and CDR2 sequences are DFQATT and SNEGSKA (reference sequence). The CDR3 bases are TGCAGTGCGCGACAGGTGGGAGGGACCTACGAGCAGTACTTC. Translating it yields CSARQVGGTYEQYF.

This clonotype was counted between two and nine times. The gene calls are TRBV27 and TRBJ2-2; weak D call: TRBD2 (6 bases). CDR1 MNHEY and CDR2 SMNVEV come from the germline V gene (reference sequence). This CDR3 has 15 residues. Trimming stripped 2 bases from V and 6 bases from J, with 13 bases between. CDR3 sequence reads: CASSLGATGAGELFF. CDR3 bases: TGTGCCAGCAGTTTAGGCGCCACGGGGGCCGGGGAGCTGTTTTTT.

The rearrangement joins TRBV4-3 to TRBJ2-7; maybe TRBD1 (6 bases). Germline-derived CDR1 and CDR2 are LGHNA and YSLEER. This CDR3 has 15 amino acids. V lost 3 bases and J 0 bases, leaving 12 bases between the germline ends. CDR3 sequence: CASSHADSNSYEQYF. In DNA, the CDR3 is TGCGCCAGCAGCCATGCGGACAGTAACTCCTACGAGCAGTACTTC.

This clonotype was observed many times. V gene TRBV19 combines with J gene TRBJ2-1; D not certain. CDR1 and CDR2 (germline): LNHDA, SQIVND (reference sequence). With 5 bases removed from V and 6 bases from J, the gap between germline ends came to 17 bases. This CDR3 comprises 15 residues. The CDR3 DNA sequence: TGTGCCAGTAGTCCCACTCCGAGGTCGGGCAATGAGCAGTTCTTC. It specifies CASSPTPRSGNEQFF.